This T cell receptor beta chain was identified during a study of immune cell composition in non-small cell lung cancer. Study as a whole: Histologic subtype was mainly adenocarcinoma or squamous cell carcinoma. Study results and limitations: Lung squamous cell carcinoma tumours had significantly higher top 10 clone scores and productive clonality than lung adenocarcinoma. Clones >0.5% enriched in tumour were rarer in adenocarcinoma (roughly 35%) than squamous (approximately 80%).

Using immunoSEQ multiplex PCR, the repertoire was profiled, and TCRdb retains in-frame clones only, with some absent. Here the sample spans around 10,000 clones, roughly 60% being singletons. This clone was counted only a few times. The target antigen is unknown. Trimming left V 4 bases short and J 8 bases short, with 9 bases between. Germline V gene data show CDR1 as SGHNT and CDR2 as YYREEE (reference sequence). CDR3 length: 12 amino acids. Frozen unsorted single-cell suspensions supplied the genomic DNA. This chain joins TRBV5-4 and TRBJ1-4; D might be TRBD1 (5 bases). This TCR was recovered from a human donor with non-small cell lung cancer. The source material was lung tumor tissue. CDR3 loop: CASSVNREKLFF. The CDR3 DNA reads TGTGCCAGCAGCGTCAACAGGGAAAAACTGTTTTTT.